This TCR beta chain was sequenced during a study of breast tumors, draining lymph nodes, adjacent tissues. Study results and caveats: Compared with basal-like, luminal-like tumors shared significantly more repertoire with nontumor tissue. Data fit most tumor T cells coming from lymph node, expanding in tumor.

TCRdb reanalysed the multiplex PCR reads using MiXCR and keeps one entry per CDR3 protein. This table holds roughly 80,000 distinct CDR3 sequences, roughly 19% found once. The germline CDR1 and CDR2 sequences are SGHNT and YENEEA. V dropped 3 bases and J dropped 0 bases, with 10 bases sitting between them. The CDR3 has 15 amino acids. This clonotype was detected many times. The target antigen is unknown. Axillary draining lymph nodes of breast cancer patients supplied the node samples. This rearrangement joins TRBV11-3 to TRBJ2-3; D tentatively fits TRBD1 or TRBD2 (5 bases each). This clonotype was obtained from a female donor with breast cancer. Some clones in this sample may be carry-over from other donors' samples. Sequenced material: axillary lymph node tissue. The CDR3 nucleotides are TGTGCCAGCAGCTTTGGGGGAGCTAGCACAGATACGCAGTATTTT. Residues: CASSFGGASTDTQYF.